This T cell receptor (beta chain) comes out of a study of T cells in tuberculosis. Some clones are missing from TCRdb's copy, which holds only in-frame ones; the method was immunoSEQ multiplex PCR. The profile shows more than 30,000 clones, roughly 97% of them singletons. Findings of the study overall: Shorter CDR3-alpha in active tuberculosis partly drove smaller distances.

To note about this clone: Its antigen is not known.

V was clipped by 4 bases and J by 4 bases; unmatched bases: 10. The germline V gene has CDR1 SGHRS and CDR2 YFSETQ. The CDR3 extends over 15 amino acids. The V and J genes are TRBV5-1 and TRBJ1-1; 7 positions agree with TRBD1. This receptor was taken from a donor aged 10-29 years with latent tuberculosis or without tuberculosis infection. The sample comprised PBMCs. The CDR3 region is CASSGTGDSGTEAFF. DNA for the CDR3: TGCGCCAGCAGCGGAACAGGGGATTCCGGCACTGAAGCTTTCTTT.